The clone carrying this T cell receptor beta chain has a handful of counts. Antigen specificity is unknown. This entry comes from a study of T-cell memory formation after mild COVID-19. Whole-study context: Largely donor-specific sequence clusters came from a couple of donors. Study conclusions and caveats: Day 37-peaking second-wave clones had unconfirmed SARS-CoV-2 specificity. Mainly CM and EM harbored the contracting CD4+ clones; mainly EMRA harbored the CD8+ ones.

TCRdb ran MiXCR on the 5' RACE reads and lists one entry per CDR3 protein. The repertoire holds fewer than 600,000 distinct CDR3 sequences, about 20% seen once, with roughly 8.3% in the top ten. V lost 0 bases, J lost 10 bases, and 7 bases stayed unmatched. The CDR3 covers 14 residues. In germline, CDR1 is MNHEY, CDR2 SVGAGI. This chain joins TRBV6-5 and TRBJ1-1, with 8 bases matching TRBD1. The origin of this receptor is an adult woman who had mild COVID-19 (a few samples of this study predate the infection). Cell type and time point are not known. Source material: PBMCs or a T cell subset sorted from them (not recorded which). DNA of the CDR3: TGTGCCAGCAGTTACTCGTCCGGGACAGGATCAGCTTTCTTT. It codes for CASSYSSGTGSAFF.